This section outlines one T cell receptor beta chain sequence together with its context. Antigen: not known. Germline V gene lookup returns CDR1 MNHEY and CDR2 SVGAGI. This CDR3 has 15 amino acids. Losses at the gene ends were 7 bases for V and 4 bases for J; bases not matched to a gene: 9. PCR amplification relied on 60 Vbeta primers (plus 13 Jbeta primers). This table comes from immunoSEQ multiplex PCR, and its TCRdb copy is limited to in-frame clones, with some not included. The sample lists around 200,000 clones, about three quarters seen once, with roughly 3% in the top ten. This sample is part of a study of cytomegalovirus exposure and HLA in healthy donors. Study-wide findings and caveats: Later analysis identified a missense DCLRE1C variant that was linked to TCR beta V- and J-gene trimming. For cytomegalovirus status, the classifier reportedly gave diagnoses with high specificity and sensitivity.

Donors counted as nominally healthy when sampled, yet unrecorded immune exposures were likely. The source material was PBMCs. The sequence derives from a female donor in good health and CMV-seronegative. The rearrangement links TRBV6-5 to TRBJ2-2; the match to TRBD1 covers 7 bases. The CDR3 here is CASKPGQIATGELFF. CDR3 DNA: TGTGCCAGCAAACCGGGACAGATAGCCACCGGGGAGCTGTTTTTT.